The sample holds a few counts of the clone carrying this T cell receptor beta chain. The sample belongs to a study of OX40 agonist ivuxolimab in advanced cancers. Study-level background: Patients were given ivuxolimab, an antibody that agonizes OX40 (CD134). A male proportion of approximately 80% was recorded, with mean age 60 years and range roughly 20 to 85. Patients treated during dose escalation were battling hepatocellular carcinoma, melanoma, renal cell or head and neck cancer.

Assay: immunoSEQ multiplex PCR; the TCRdb copy retains only in-frame clones and omits some. The sample holds some 61,000 clones; under 90% are singletons and the top ten take approximately 5%. This CDR3 has 17 amino acids. V lost 0 bases and J lost 10; bases outside the gene matches: 13. Germline loops: CDR1 SGHRS, CDR2 YFSETQ. This sample comprised CD4+ or CD8+ T cells sorted from blood, obtained in a trial of the OX40 agonist ivuxolimab. The sequence came from an adult with an advanced solid tumor such as melanoma, head and neck, liver or kidney cancer. The genes are TRBV5-1 and TRBJ1-6, with 7 bases fitting TRBD1. The CDR3 spells CASSLGSRGGSGSPLHF. CDR3 nucleotides: TGCGCCAGCAGCTTGGGCAGCAGGGGGGGATCAGGGTCACCCCTCCACTTT.